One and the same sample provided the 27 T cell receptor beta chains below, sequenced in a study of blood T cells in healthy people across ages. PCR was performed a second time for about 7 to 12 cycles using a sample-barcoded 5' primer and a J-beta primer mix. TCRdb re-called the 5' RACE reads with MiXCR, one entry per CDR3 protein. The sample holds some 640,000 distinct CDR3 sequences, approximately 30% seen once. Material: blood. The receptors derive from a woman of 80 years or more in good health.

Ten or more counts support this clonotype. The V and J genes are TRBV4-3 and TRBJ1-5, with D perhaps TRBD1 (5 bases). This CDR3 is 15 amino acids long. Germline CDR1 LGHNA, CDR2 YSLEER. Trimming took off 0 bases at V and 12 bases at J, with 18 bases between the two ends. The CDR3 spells CASSQDGQGYSYQHF. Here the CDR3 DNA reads TGCGCCAGCAGCCAAGATGGCCAGGGTTACAGCTACCAGCATTTT.

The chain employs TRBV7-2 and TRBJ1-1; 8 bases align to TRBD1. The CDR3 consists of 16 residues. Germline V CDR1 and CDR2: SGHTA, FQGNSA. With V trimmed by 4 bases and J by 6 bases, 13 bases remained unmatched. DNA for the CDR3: TGTGCCAGCAGCTCAGGACAGGGCCGCCGGTGCGCTGAAGCTTTCTTT. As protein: CASSSGQGRRCAEAFF.

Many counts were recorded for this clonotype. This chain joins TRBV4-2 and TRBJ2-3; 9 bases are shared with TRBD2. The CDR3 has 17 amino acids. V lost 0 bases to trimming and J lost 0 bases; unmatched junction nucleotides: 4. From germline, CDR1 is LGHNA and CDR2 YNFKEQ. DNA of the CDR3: TGTGCCAGCAGCCAAGATTCTAGCGGGGAGAGCACAGATACGCAGTATTTT. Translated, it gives CASSQDSSGESTDTQYF.

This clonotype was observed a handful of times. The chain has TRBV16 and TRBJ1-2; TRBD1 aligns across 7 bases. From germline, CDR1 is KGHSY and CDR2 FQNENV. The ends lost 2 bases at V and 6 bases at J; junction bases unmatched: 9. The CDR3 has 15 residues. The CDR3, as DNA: TGTGCCAGCAGCCAACGTACTTACAGGGGAAATGGCTACACCTTC. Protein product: CASSQRTYRGNGYTF.

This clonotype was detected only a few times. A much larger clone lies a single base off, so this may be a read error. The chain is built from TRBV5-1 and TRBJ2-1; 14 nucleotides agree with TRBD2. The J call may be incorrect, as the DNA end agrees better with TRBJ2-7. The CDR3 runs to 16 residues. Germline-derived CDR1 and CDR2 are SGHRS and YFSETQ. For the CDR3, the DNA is TGCGCCAGCAGCTCGGGACTAGCGGGGGCCGACAATGAGCAGTACTTC. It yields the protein CASSSGLAGADNEQYF.

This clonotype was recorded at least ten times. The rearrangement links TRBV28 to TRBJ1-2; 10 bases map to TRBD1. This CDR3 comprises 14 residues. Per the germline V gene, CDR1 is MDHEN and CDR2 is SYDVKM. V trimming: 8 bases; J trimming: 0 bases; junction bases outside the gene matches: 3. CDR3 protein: CASGTGETNYGYTF. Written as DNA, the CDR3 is TGTGCCAGCGGGACAGGGGAGACTAACTATGGCTACACCTTC.

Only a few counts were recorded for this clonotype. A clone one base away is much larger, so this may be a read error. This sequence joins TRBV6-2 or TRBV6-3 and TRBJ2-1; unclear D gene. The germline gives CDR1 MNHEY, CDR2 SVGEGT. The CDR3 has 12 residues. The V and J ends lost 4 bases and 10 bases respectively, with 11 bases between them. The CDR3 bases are TGTGCCAGCAGTTTCGGTGGGGTCGAGCAGTTCTTC. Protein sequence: CASSFGGVEQFF.

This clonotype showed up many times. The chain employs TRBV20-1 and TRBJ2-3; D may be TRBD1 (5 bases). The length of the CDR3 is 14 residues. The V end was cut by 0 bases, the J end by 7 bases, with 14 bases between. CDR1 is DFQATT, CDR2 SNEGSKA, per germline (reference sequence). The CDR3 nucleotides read TGCAGTGCTAGAGATCGTAGGGGAAAAAATACGCAGTATTTT. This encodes CSARDRRGKNTQYF.

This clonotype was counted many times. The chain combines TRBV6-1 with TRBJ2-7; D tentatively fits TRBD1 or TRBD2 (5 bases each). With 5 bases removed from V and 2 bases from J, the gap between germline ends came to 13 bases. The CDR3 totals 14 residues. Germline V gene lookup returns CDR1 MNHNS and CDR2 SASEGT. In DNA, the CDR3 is TGTGCCAGCAGTAGGGAGCTAGGGGCCTACGAGCAGTACTTC. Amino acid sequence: CASSRELGAYEQYF.

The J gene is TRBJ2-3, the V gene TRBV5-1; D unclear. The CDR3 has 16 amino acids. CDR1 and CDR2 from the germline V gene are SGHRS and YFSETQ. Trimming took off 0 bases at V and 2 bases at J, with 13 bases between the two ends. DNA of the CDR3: TGCGCCAGCAGCTTGGGGGATCTCCACTCCACAGATACGCAGTATTTT. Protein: CASSLGDLHSTDTQYF.

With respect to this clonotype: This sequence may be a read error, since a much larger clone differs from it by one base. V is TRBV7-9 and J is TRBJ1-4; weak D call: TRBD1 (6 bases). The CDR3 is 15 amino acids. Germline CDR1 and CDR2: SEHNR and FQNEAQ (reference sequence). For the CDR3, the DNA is TGTGCCAGCAGCTTAGATGGAGGGGGTCGTGAAGAACTGTTTTTT. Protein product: CASSLDGGGREELFF.

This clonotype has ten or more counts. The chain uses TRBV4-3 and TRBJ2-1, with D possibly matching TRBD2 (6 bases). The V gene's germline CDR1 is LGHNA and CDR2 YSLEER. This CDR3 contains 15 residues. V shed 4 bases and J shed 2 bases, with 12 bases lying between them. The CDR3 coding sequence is TGCGCCAGCAGCCGTGGAGGGGTAGCCTACAATGAGCAGTTCTTC. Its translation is CASSRGGVAYNEQFF.

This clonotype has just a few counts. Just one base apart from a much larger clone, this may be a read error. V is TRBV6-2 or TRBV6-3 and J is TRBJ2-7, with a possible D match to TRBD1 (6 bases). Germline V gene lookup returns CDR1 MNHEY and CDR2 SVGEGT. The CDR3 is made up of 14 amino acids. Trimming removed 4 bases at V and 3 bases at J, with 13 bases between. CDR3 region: CASSCTGTYYEQYF. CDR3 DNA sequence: TGTGCCAGCAGTTGTACAGGGACGTACTACGAGCAGTACTTC.

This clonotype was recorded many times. CDR3 in DNA: TGTGCCAGCAGCATTGGGGCGGGGAATAATTCACCCCTCCACTTT. Amino acid sequence: CASSIGAGNNSPLHF. The chain recombines TRBV27 with TRBJ1-6, with D perhaps TRBD1 (5 bases). The length of the CDR3 is 15 residues. Germline V CDR1 and CDR2: MNHEY, SMNVEV (reference sequence). Trimming took 6 bases from V and 5 from J, leaving 14 bases between them.

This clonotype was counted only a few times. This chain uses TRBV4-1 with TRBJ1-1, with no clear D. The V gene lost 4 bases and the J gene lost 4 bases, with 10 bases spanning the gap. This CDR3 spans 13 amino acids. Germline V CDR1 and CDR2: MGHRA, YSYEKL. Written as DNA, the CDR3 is TGCGCCAGCAGCCGATCCGAAGGCACTGAAGCTTTCTTT. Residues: CASSRSEGTEAFF.

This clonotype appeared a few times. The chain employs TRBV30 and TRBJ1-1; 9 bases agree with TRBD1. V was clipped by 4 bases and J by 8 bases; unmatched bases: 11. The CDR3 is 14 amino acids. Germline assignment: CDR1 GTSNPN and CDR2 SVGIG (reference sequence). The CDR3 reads CAWTLDRGMVEAFF. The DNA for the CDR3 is TGTGCCTGGACCTTGGACAGGGGCATGGTCGAAGCTTTCTTT.

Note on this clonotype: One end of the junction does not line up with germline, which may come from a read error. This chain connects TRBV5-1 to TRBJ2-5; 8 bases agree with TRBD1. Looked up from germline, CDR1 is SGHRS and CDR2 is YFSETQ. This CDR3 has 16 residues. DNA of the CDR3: TGCGCCAGCAGATCCCCGCGACAGGGGTACCAAGAGACCCGGTACTTC. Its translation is CASRSPRQGYQETRYF.

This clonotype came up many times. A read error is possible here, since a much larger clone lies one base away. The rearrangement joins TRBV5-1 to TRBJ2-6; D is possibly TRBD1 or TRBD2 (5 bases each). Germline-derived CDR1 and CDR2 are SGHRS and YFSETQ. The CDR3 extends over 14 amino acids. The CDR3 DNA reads TGCGCCAGCAGCTTGTTTCCCGGGGCCAACGTCCGGACTTTC. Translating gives CASSLFPGANVRTF. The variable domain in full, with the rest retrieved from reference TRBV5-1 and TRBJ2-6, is KAGVTQTPRYLIKTRGQQVTLSCSPISGHRSVSWYQQTPGQGLQFLFEYFSETQRNKGNFPGRFSGRQFSNSRSEMNVSTLELGDSALYLCASSLFPGANVRTFGAGSRLTVL.

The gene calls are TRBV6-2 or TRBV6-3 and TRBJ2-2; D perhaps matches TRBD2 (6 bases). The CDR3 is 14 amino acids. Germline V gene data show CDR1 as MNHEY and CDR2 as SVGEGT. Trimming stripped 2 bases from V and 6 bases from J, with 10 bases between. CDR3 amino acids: CASSYRDFAGELFF. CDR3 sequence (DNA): TGTGCCAGCAGTTACCGGGACTTCGCCGGGGAGCTGTTTTTT.

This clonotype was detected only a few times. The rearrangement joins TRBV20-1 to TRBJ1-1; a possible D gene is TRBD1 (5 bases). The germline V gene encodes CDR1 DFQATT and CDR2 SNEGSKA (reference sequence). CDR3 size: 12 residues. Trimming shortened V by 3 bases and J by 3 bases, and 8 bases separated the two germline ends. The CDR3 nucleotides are TGCAGTGCTAGGAGGGGAGACACTGAAGCTTTCTTT. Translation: CSARRGDTEAFF.

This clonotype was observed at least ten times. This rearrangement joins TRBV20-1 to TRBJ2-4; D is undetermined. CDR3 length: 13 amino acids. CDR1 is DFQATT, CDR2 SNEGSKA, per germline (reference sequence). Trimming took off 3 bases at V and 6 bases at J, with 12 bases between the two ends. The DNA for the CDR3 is TGCAGTGCTAGTATTCAGAGGATAAACATTCAGTACTTC. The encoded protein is CSASIQRINIQYF.

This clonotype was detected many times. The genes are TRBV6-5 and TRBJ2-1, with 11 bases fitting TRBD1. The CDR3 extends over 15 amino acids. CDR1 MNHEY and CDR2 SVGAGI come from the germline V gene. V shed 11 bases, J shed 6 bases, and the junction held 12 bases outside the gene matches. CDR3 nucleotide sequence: TGTGCCTCAAAAACGGGACAGGGGGTAGCCAATGAGCAGTTCTTC. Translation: CASKTGQGVANEQFF.

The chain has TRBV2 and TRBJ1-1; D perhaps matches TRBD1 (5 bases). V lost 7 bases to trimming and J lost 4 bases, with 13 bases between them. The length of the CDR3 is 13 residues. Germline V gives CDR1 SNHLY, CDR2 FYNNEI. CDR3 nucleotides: TGTGCCAGCACAGTTGGCAGGGTCACTGAAGCTTTCTTT. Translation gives CASTVGRVTEAFF.

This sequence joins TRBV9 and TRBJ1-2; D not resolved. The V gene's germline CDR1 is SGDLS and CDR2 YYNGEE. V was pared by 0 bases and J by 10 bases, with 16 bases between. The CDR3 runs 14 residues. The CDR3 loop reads CASSVATEWPPYTF. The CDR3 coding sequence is TGTGCCAGCAGCGTAGCGACGGAATGGCCTCCCTACACCTTC.

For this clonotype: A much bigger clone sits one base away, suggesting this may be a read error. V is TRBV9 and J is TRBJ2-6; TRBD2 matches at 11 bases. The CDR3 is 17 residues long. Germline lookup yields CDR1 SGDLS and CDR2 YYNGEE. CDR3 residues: CASSATSGVFGANVRTF. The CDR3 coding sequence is TGTGCCAGCAGCGCGACTAGCGGGGTTTTTGGGGCCAACGTCCGGACTTTC.

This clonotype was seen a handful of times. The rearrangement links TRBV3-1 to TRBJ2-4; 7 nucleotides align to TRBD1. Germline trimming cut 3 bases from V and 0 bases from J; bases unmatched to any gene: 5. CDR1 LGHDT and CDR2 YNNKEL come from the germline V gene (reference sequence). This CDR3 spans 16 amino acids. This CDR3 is CASSQRQGLAKNIQYF. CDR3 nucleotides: TGTGCCAGCAGCCAGAGACAGGGCTTAGCCAAAAACATTCAGTACTTC.

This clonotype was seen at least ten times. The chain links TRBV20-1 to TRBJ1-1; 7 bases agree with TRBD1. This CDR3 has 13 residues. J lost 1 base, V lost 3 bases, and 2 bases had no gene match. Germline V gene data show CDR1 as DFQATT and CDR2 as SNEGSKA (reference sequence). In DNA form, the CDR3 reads TGCAGTGCTAGCCGGACAGGGAACACTGAAGCTTTCTTT. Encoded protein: CSASRTGNTEAFF.